This entry concerns a single T cell receptor (beta chain). The sample is drawn from a study of blood T cell repertoires in COVID-19. Overall study: Samples representing acute and convalescent COVID-19 were sourced from the United States, Italy and Spain.

TCRdb keeps only in-frame clones here, not all; method: immunoSEQ multiplex PCR. In the table there are under 350,000 clones, approximately 89% of which are singletons. Sequenced sample: peripheral blood. This TCR derives from a woman in her twenties or thirties with COVID-19, enrolled during active disease.

The CDR3 DNA sequence: TGTGCCAGCAGCGTGTCGGTACCGGGGACAGTCACAGATACGCAGTATTTT. Translation: CASSVSVPGTVTDTQYF. V gene TRBV9 combines with J gene TRBJ2-3; 7 bases map to TRBD1. Germline trimming cut 2 bases from V and 2 bases from J; bases unmatched to any gene: 11. The CDR3 consists of 17 residues. Germline V gene sequence: CDR1 SGDLS, CDR2 YYNGEE.